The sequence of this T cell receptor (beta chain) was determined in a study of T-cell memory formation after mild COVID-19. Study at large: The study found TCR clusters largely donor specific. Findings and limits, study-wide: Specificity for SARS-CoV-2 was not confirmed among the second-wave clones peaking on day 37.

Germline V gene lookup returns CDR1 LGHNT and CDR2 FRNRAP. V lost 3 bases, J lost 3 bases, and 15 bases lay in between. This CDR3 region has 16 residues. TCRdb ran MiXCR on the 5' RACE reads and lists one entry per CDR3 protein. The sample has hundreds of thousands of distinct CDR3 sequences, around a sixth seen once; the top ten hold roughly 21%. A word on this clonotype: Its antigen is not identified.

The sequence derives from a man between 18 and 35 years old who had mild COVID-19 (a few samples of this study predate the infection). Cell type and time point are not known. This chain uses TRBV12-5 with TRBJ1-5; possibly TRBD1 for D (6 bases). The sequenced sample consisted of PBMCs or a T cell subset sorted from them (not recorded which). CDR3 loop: CASGFITGGYNQPQHF. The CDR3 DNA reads TGTGCTAGTGGTTTTATAACCGGGGGCTACAATCAGCCCCAGCATTTT.